This TCR beta chain was found in a study of cytomegalovirus exposure and HLA in healthy donors. About the study: From about 170 million T cells, an earlier analysis saw around 120 million unique TCR beta sequences.

A multiplex PCR was run with 60 Vbeta primers and 13 Jbeta primers. Per the original data handling: In a later analysis, of 80 million to 90 million unique beta chains, roughly 10 million appeared in at least two donors. The table came from immunoSEQ multiplex PCR; TCRdb's copy has only in-frame clones and leaves some out. That table furnishes V, J and clone size, whereas the DNA furnished D and trimming. Among about 190,000 clones, around 85% were seen once, and the ten largest hold 1%. Study-wide results and caveats: In a later analysis, a missense DCLRE1C variant was linked to TCR beta V- and J-gene trimming. Data from an earlier analysis indicated that most TCR beta V segments were productive either about 87% or about 30% of the time.

Of note for this clone: What it binds is not known.

The clonotype originates from a boy aged 2 to 9 in good health and CMV-seronegative. Input material: PBMCs.

The CDR3 loop is CASSLGQGIYGYTF. As DNA, the CDR3 is TGTGCCAGCAGCTTGGGGCAGGGCATCTATGGCTACACCTTC. V usage is TRBV5-4 and J usage is TRBJ1-2, with D perhaps TRBD1 (5 bases). This CDR3 has 14 amino acids. V shed 0 bases and J shed 4 bases, with 10 bases lying between them. Per germline, CDR1 SGHNT and CDR2 YYREEE (reference sequence).